Following are 8 T cell receptor beta chains from one sample sequenced in a study of cytomegalovirus exposure and HLA in healthy donors. The PCR contained 60 Vbeta and 13 Jbeta primers. TCRdb's copy holds only in-frame clones and misses some; the assay was immunoSEQ multiplex PCR. This sample yields some 150,000 clones, of which 75% to 85% are seen a single time; around 2% belongs to the top ten. The sequencing input was PBMCs. The source of these receptors is a female donor in good health and CMV-seropositive.

This clone has a single count. V is TRBV19 and J is TRBJ2-7, with 12 bases lining up with TRBD1. CDR3 length equals 14 residues. V dropped 5 bases and J dropped 4; count of bases not matched to a gene: 3. Per the germline V gene, CDR1 is LNHDA and CDR2 is SQIVND (reference sequence). CDR3 in amino acids: CASSWGQGAYEQYF. Here the CDR3 DNA reads TGTGCCAGTAGTTGGGGACAGGGGGCGTACGAGCAGTACTTC.

This chain links TRBV9 with TRBJ2-5; possibly TRBD2 for D (7 bases). The germline CDR1 and CDR2 sequences are SGDLS and YYNGEE. The CDR3 is 15 residues long. V was cut by 4 bases and J by 4 bases, with 17 bases left in between. DNA for the CDR3: TGTGCCAGCAGCAGACGGGGGGCCGGAGGAGAGACCCAGTACTTC. Its protein is CASSRRGAGGETQYF. Combining the CDR3 with reference TRBV9 and TRBJ2-5 gives the whole variable domain DSGVTQTPKHLITATGQRVTLRCSPRSGDLSVYWYQQSLDQGLQFLIQYYNGEERAKGNILERFSAQQFPDLHSELNLSSLELGDSALYFCASSRRGAGGETQYFGPGTRLLVL.

The chain joins TRBV20-1 to TRBJ1-1; D ambiguous. CDR1 and CDR2 from the germline V gene are DFQATT and SNEGSKA (reference sequence). The ends were cut back, 3 bases at V and 0 bases at J, with 2 bases in the middle. The CDR3 has 11 residues. The chain's CDR3 is CSASMNTEAFF. The CDR3 region has the DNA TGCAGTGCTAGTATGAACACTGAAGCTTTCTTT.

The V and J genes are TRBV19 and TRBJ2-2; 7 bases line up with TRBD2. Germline lookup yields CDR1 LNHDA and CDR2 SQIVND (reference sequence). The CDR3 totals 15 residues. J was trimmed by 4 bases and V by 7 bases; bases with no gene match: 9. In nucleotides, the CDR3 is TGTGCCAGTATGGGGGGGGTTGGGGGCACCGGGGAGCTGTTTTTT. Translated, it gives CASMGGVGGTGELFF.

This clone was detected once. The V and J genes are TRBV15 and TRBJ2-1; 8 nucleotides match TRBD2. CDR1 is LNHNV and CDR2 is YYDKDF in the germline V gene (reference sequence). With V trimmed by 5 bases and J by 0 bases, 12 bases remained unmatched. CDR3 size: 18 residues. In nucleotides, the CDR3 is TGTGCCACCAGCCCCACCACTACTAGCGGTAGCTCCTACAATGAGCAGTTCTTC. Its translation is CATSPTTTSGSSYNEQFF.

The genes are TRBV5-1 and TRBJ1-1; maybe TRBD1 (6 bases). The CDR3 covers 17 residues. With 1 base removed from V and 0 bases from J, the gap between germline ends came to 16 bases. The V gene's germline CDR1 is SGHRS and CDR2 YFSETQ. CDR3 DNA: TGCGCCAGCAGCTTGCTCGGACAGAATAGACTGAACACTGAAGCTTTCTTT. This encodes CASSLLGQNRLNTEAFF.

This chain joins TRBV10-1 and TRBJ2-5; a possible D gene is TRBD1 (5 bases). The CDR3 has 14 residues. Germline assignment: CDR1 WNHNN and CDR2 SYGVQD (reference sequence). V was pared by 10 bases and J by 3 bases, with 18 bases between. This CDR3 reads CATSPQGREETQYF. CDR3 coding DNA: TGCGCCACCTCGCCCCAGGGTAGGGAAGAGACCCAGTACTTC.

In its sample, this clone was seen once. The V gene is TRBV5-3, the J gene TRBJ1-1; D possibly corresponds to TRBD1 (5 bases). TRBV5-3 is annotated as an ORF whose role is uncertain. V was cut by 1 base and J by 4 bases, with 17 bases left in between. The length of the CDR3 is 16 residues. The CDR3 loop reads CARSLSISGWSTEAFF. DNA of the CDR3: TGTGCCAGAAGCTTGTCGATTTCAGGGTGGAGCACTGAAGCTTTCTTT.